This T cell receptor beta chain was observed in a study of T cells after yellow fever vaccination. This clonotype has at least ten counts. Its antigen remains unidentified. The V gene's germline CDR1 is SGHNT and CDR2 YYREEE (reference sequence). The CDR3 sequence is 16 residues long. Trimming removed 0 bases at V and 6 bases at J, with 18 bases between. TCRdb re-analysed the 5' RACE reads in MiXCR, keeping a single row per CDR3 protein. Here the sample spans some 300,000 distinct CDR3 sequences, around 9.3% being singletons. Study-wide points: From the bulk population, abundant clonotypes could contaminate and appear within FACS-sorted repertoires. Secondary responses were weaker yet peaked faster, day 5 versus 15.

Sequences were derived from CD4+ T cells sorted from PBMCs, sampled 5 days after the yellow fever booster vaccination. This clonotype was obtained from a man in his late teens or twenties who received the YFV17D yellow fever vaccine. The rearrangement uses TRBV5-4 and TRBJ1-1, with D unresolved. The CDR3 protein is CASSLAPTVLNPEAFF. The CDR3 nucleotides are TGTGCCAGCAGCTTGGCTCCCACAGTTCTTAATCCTGAAGCTTTCTTT.